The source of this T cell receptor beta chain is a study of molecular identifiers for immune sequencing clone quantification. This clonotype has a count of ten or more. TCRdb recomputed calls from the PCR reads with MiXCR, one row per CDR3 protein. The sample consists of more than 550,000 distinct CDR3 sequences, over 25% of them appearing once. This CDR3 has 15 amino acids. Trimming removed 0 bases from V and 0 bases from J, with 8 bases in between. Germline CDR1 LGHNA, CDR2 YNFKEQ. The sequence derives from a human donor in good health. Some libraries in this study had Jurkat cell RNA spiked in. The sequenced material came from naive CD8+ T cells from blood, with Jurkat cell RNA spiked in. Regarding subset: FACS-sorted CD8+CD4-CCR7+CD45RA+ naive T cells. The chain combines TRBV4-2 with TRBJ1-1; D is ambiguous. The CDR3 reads CASSQDYGMNTEAFF. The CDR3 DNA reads TGTGCCAGCAGCCAAGATTACGGGATGAACACTGAAGCTTTCTTT.